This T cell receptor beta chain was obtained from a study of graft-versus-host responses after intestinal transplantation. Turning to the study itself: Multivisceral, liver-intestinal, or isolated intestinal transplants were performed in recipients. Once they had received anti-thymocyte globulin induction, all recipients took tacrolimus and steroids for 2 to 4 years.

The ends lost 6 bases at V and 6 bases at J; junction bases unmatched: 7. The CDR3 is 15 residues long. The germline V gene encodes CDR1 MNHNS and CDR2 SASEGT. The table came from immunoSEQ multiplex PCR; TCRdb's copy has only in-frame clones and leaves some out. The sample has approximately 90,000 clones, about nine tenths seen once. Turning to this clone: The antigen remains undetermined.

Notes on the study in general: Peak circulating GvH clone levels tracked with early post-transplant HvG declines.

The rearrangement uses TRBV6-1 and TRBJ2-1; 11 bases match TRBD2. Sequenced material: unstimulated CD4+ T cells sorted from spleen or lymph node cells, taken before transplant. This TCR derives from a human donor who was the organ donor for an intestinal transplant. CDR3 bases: TGTGCCAGCAGCGAGACTAGCGGGGTGGGCAATGAGCAGTTCTTC. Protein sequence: CASSETSGVGNEQFF.